This passage covers 25 T cell receptor beta chains from one sample sequenced in a study of shared clonotypes between healthy human individuals. Sequencing was performed with immunoSEQ multiplex PCR; in TCRdb, only in-frame clones are kept and a portion is missing. The data show about 690,000 clones, 90% seen once. Sample: memory CD8+ T cells from PBMCs. As to subset: CD45RO+ cells pooled with CCR7-negative TemRA cells. These TCRs come from a man younger than 30 in good health. Some clones in this sample may be carry-over from other donors' samples.

This chain connects TRBV11-1 to TRBJ2-1; D remains ambiguous. This CDR3 has 17 amino acids. Germline loops: CDR1 SGHAT, CDR2 FQDESV (reference sequence). Trimming removed 5 bases from V and 9 bases from J, with 26 bases in between. The CDR3 DNA sequence: TGTGCCAGCAGCCCGCAGGCCGGACCCCTTTTTGCCGGTGAGCAGTTCTTC. Its protein is CASSPQAGPLFAGEQFF.

V and J are TRBV6-1 and TRBJ2-5; either TRBD1 or TRBD2 may fit D (5 bases each). The CDR3 covers 16 residues. Germline CDR1 reads MNHNS; CDR2 reads SASEGT. Trimming pared 1 base from V and 0 bases from J, leaving 12 bases between. Here the CDR3 DNA reads TGTGCCAGCAGTGAAGATGGGACGGGGTACCAAGAGACCCAGTACTTC. Its protein product is CASSEDGTGYQETQYF.

In its sample, this clone was seen a few times. The V gene is TRBV7-9, the J gene TRBJ1-1, with TRBD1 matching over 9 bases. Looked up from germline, CDR1 is SEHNR and CDR2 is FQNEAQ (reference sequence). V was pared by 5 bases and J by 6 bases, with 13 bases of the junction left unmatched. This CDR3 has 16 amino acids. CDR3 coding DNA: TGTGCCAGCAGCAAACTCAATTCGGGACAGGGAGCTGAAGCTTTCTTT. The encoded protein is CASSKLNSGQGAEAFF.

This clone has ten or more counts. The sample holds other DNA sequences that translate to the same CDR3. The chain links TRBV4-2 to TRBJ2-1; TRBD2 agrees at 12 bases. CDR1 LGHNA and CDR2 YNFKEQ come from the germline V gene. The CDR3 loop spans 15 amino acids. The junction had 2 bases not matched to a gene; V was cut back by 0 bases and J by 8 bases. For the CDR3, the DNA is TGTGCCAGCAGCCAAGAGACTAGCGGGAGCTATGAGCAGTTCTTC. This codes for CASSQETSGSYEQFF.

Comment on this clone: At the DNA level, this CDR3 is encoded by other sequences in the same sample as well. The V gene is TRBV27, the J gene TRBJ2-7; D gene ambiguous. This CDR3 has 11 residues. Germline loops: CDR1 MNHEY, CDR2 SMNVEV (reference sequence). V gave up 9 bases and J gave up 3 bases, with 9 bases separating them. The CDR3 sequence is CASSGGYEQYF. The CDR3 coding sequence is TGTGCCAGTAGTGGTGGCTACGAGCAGTACTTC.

This chain uses TRBV7-6 with TRBJ2-7; D is possibly TRBD2 (5 bases). CDR1 is SGHVS and CDR2 is FNYEAQ in the germline V gene. Trimming pared 5 bases from V and 2 bases from J, leaving 16 bases between. This CDR3 comprises 15 residues. The CDR3 reads CASSPIAGETYEQYF. CDR3 coding DNA: TGTGCCAGCAGCCCCATAGCTGGGGAGACCTACGAGCAGTACTTC.

The gene calls are TRBV18 and TRBJ2-3; 10 bases are shared with TRBD1. The V and J ends lost 3 bases and 5 bases, in that order; junction bases with no gene match: 8. The CDR3 runs to 16 residues. CDR1 is KGHSH and CDR2 is LQKENI in the germline V gene. CDR3 in DNA: TGTGCCAGCTCACCGCCAGGGACAGGGGAGAGAGATACGCAGTATTTT. Amino acid sequence: CASSPPGTGERDTQYF.

The chain recombines TRBV7-9 with TRBJ2-4; 9 bases match TRBD1. The CDR3 covers 15 residues. Germline V gene data show CDR1 as SEHNR and CDR2 as FQNEAQ (reference sequence). V shed 5 bases and J 2 bases; nucleotides not matched to a gene: 4. The DNA of the CDR3 is TGTGCCAGCAGCCCGGACAGGGGACCCAAAAACATTCAGTACTTC. It yields the protein CASSPDRGPKNIQYF.

Only one count was recorded for this clone. CDR3 in DNA: TGTGCCAGCTCAGAGGCAACTAATGAAAAACTGTTTTTT. Translating it yields CASSEATNEKLFF. The chain combines TRBV7-6 with TRBJ1-4; no clear D gene. The V and J ends lost 8 bases and 0 bases respectively, with 7 bases between them. CDR3 length: 13 amino acids. Germline CDR1 SGHVS, CDR2 FNYEAQ.

The chain has TRBV29-1 and TRBJ1-2, with D hard to call. Trimming cost V 0 bases and J 8 bases, with 10 bases left between them. The CDR3 is made up of 12 amino acids. CDR1 SQVTM and CDR2 ANQGSEA come from the germline V gene. CDR3 bases: TGCAGCGTTGAAGATGACGGCGAAGGCTACACCTTC. Amino acid sequence: CSVEDDGEGYTF.

This chain connects TRBV7-2 to TRBJ1-1, with a possible D match to TRBD1 (6 bases). Germline CDR1 reads SGHTA; CDR2 reads FQGNSA. There are 14 residues in the CDR3. With 3 bases removed from V and 1 base from J, the gap between germline ends came to 9 bases. The CDR3 bases are TGTGCCAGCAGCTTCTCGGACAGGAACACTGAAGCTTTCTTT. This gives the protein CASSFSDRNTEAFF.

The V and J genes are TRBV2 and TRBJ2-3; D might be TRBD2 (5 bases). Trimming took off 4 bases at V and 2 bases at J, with 7 bases between the two ends. The germline V gene encodes CDR1 SNHLY and CDR2 FYNNEI. There are 13 residues in the CDR3. CDR3 protein: CASSGENTDTQYF. The CDR3 region has the DNA TGTGCCAGCAGTGGGGAGAACACAGATACGCAGTATTTT.

The gene calls are TRBV4-1 and TRBJ2-5; 9 bases are shared with TRBD2. Germline V gene lookup returns CDR1 MGHRA and CDR2 YSYEKL. The CDR3 is 18 amino acids. The V gene end was trimmed by 7 bases and the J gene end by 7 bases; junction bases not matched to a gene: 22. Written as DNA, the CDR3 is TGCGCCAGCACCCGGGACCCGGAGGTAGCGGGAGTTTGGGGGACCCAGTACTTC. The encoded protein is CASTRDPEVAGVWGTQYF.

The V gene is TRBV7-3, the J gene TRBJ2-1; D gene ambiguous. The V and J ends lost 5 bases and 6 bases respectively, with 11 bases between them. Germline V CDR1 and CDR2: SGHTA, FQGTGA. The CDR3 runs to 13 residues. In DNA, the CDR3 is TGTGCCAGCAGCCTCCCTACGAGCAATGAGCAGTTCTTC. This translates into CASSLPTSNEQFF.

This sequence joins TRBV29-1 and TRBJ2-5; D is uncertain. TRBJ2-7 explains the end of the DNA better; the J call may be wrong. This CDR3 contains 11 residues. CDR1 is SQVTM and CDR2 is ANQGSEA in the germline V gene. Here the CDR3 reads CSAGASYEQYF. The DNA of the CDR3 is TGCAGCGCTGGTGCATCCTACGAGCAGTACTTC.

This clone occurred once. The CDR3 sequence is CASSPVGPGYEQYF. For the CDR3, the DNA is TGCGCCAGCAGCCCAGTAGGACCGGGCTACGAGCAGTACTTC. The chain joins TRBV4-1 to TRBJ2-7; no reliable D call. From germline, CDR1 is MGHRA and CDR2 YSYEKL. Trimming took off 4 bases at V and 3 bases at J, with 13 bases between the two ends. The CDR3 is 14 residues long.

The V gene is TRBV11-2, the J gene TRBJ1-2; unclear D gene. Between the trimmed V and J ends, which lost 5 bases and 3 bases, there was a span of 16 bases. CDR1 is SGHAT, CDR2 FQNNGV, per germline. The CDR3 spans 15 residues. CDR3 protein: CASSHGGIPDYGYTF. Here the CDR3 DNA reads TGTGCCAGCAGCCATGGCGGGATACCGGACTATGGCTACACCTTC.

The genes are TRBV4-1 and TRBJ2-4; D not certain. Trimming took off 3 bases at V and 4 bases at J, with 7 bases between the two ends. The CDR3 sequence is 13 residues long. Germline-derived CDR1 and CDR2 are MGHRA and YSYEKL. The CDR3 coding sequence is TGCGCCAGCAGCCACAAACAGAAAAACATTCAGTACTTC. Its translation: CASSHKQKNIQYF.

The chain couples TRBV11-2 to TRBJ2-5, with 7 bases fitting TRBD1. V lost 6 bases to trimming and J lost 5 bases; unmatched junction nucleotides: 12. The CDR3 totals 15 residues. CDR1 is SGHAT and CDR2 is FQNNGV in the germline V gene. CDR3 in amino acids: CASRHRRDREETQYF. CDR3 coding DNA: TGTGCCAGCAGGCACCGCAGGGACAGAGAGGAGACCCAGTACTTC.

The chain uses TRBV10-3 and TRBJ2-7; either TRBD1 or TRBD2 may fit D (5 bases each). This CDR3 has 15 amino acids. Trimming left V 6 bases short and J 2 bases short, with 17 bases between. Germline V gene lookup returns CDR1 ENHRY and CDR2 SYGVKD. CDR3 sequence: CAISLFGTETYEQYF. CDR3 bases: TGTGCCATCAGCCTATTCGGGACGGAAACCTACGAGCAGTACTTC.

The chain is built from TRBV6-5 and TRBJ1-2, with a tentative D call TRBD1 (6 bases). CDR1 and CDR2 (germline): MNHEY, SVGAGI. This CDR3 has 13 residues. Trimming removed 6 bases at V and 6 bases at J, with 14 bases between. DNA of the CDR3: TGTGCCAGCAGCCCCATAGGGGGTGATGGCTACACCTTC. Residues: CASSPIGGDGYTF.

The V gene is TRBV6-1, the J gene TRBJ2-1; 7 bases match TRBD2. V was clipped by 10 bases and J by 6 bases; unmatched bases: 6. This CDR3 has 12 residues. From germline, CDR1 is MNHNS and CDR2 SASEGT. CDR3 sequence: CATPWTSNEQFF. The CDR3 region has the DNA TGTGCCACGCCCTGGACTAGCAATGAGCAGTTCTTC.

Only one count was recorded for this clone. The chain links TRBV5-5 to TRBJ2-7; 8 positions match TRBD2. Trimming removed 4 bases from V and 0 bases from J; junction bases left unmatched: 12. Germline loops: CDR1 SGHKS, CDR2 YYEKEE (reference sequence). This CDR3 region has 17 residues. The CDR3 region has the DNA TGTGCCAGCAGCCAAGGATCCGGGACTAGAGACTCCTACGAGCAGTACTTC. Translating it yields CASSQGSGTRDSYEQYF.

This chain connects TRBV6-5 to TRBJ1-5, with D perhaps matching TRBD1 (5 bases). V was pared by 6 bases and J by 11 bases, with 23 bases between. The CDR3 consists of 15 residues. Germline V gives CDR1 MNHEY, CDR2 SVGAGI. The CDR3 DNA is TGTGCCAGCAGACCTTACAGGTTGGGGACGGGGGCCCAGCATTTT. Residues: CASRPYRLGTGAQHF.

The gene calls are TRBV7-9 and TRBJ1-1, with D perhaps TRBD1 (6 bases). From germline, CDR1 is SEHNR and CDR2 FQNEAQ (reference sequence). The CDR3 has 12 amino acids. With 3 bases removed from V and 6 bases from J, the gap between germline ends came to 8 bases. The CDR3 sequence: CASSFGTPEAFF. DNA of the CDR3: TGTGCCAGCAGCTTCGGGACACCTGAAGCTTTCTTT.